The next 15 T cell receptor beta chains were all read from a single sample in a study of vaccination and CD4 T cells after COVID-19. The treatment is: approximately nine-day PBMC culture with coronavirus spike peptide pools or control peptides (ViraFEST assay). What these receptors recognize is not known. Scientists ran DNA taken from cultured CD4+ T cells through the Oncomine TCR Beta short-read assay for sequencing. Each CDR3 protein gets one entry after TCRdb re-called the PCR reads with MiXCR. Seen here are about 18,000 distinct CDR3 sequences, around two fifths observed once, and the top ten hold 9.5% to 15%. Sequencing was carried out using CD4+ T cells from blood, cultured in vitro. These receptors came from a human donor who had recovered from COVID-19.

The table lists this clonotype with a few counts. The chain uses TRBV12-3 or TRBV12-4 and TRBJ2-5; maybe TRBD1 (5 bases). V gave up 2 bases and J gave up 2 bases, with 9 bases separating them. This CDR3 comprises 14 residues. The CDR3 DNA follows: TGTGCCAGCAGTTTAAGACAGCTTCAAGAGACCCAGTACTTC. Translating it yields CASSLRQLQETQYF.

The rearrangement joins TRBV5-4 to TRBJ2-5; maybe TRBD2 (6 bases). Germline CDR1 SGHNT, CDR2 YYREEE (reference sequence). Trimming removed 6 bases at V and 5 bases at J, with 17 bases between. The CDR3 contains 14 residues. The CDR3 loop is CASTRQEGHETQYF. CDR3 bases: TGTGCCAGCACCCGTCAGGAGGGCCACGAGACCCAGTACTTC.

This chain uses TRBV6-2 or TRBV6-3 with TRBJ2-7; 8 bases map to TRBD1. V lost 0 bases to trimming and J lost 4 bases; unmatched junction nucleotides: 14. There are 18 residues in the CDR3. CDR1 and CDR2 (germline): MNHEY, SVGEGT. The CDR3 DNA reads as TGTGCCAGCAGTTACTCGCGGGTTCCAGGGGGCGGAACGTACGAGCAGTACTTC. Residues: CASSYSRVPGGGTYEQYF.

This rearrangement joins TRBV12-3 or TRBV12-4 to TRBJ2-3; 12 positions match TRBD2. The CDR3 has 15 amino acids. After removal of 5 bases from V and 4 bases from J, the junction contained 4 bases not matched to a gene. CDR3 loop: CASSPGTSGPDTQYF. In nucleotides, the CDR3 is TGTGCCAGCAGTCCCGGGACTAGCGGGCCAGATACGCAGTATTTT.

This chain links TRBV6-2 or TRBV6-3 with TRBJ2-7; 8 bases are shared with TRBD2. CDR3 length: 14 residues. The ends lost 2 bases at V and 2 bases at J; junction bases unmatched: 2. The germline V gene has CDR1 MNHEY and CDR2 SVGEGT. CDR3 sequence reads: CASSYLSGTYEQYF. The CDR3 DNA sequence: TGTGCCAGCAGTTACCTTAGCGGGACCTACGAGCAGTACTTC.

This clonotype was picked up a small number of times. The rearrangement uses TRBV10-3 and TRBJ1-2; no clear D gene. Germline CDR1 reads ENHRY; CDR2 reads SYGVKD. Trimming left V 0 bases short and J 2 bases short, with 10 bases between. There are 15 residues in the CDR3. The CDR3 DNA reads as TGTGCCATCAGTGAGTCCGGGGTGTTGAACTATGGCTACACCTTC. This sequence encodes CAISESGVLNYGYTF.

The table lists this clonotype with a few counts. The chain has TRBV27 and TRBJ2-7, with 13 bases identical to TRBD2. CDR1 and CDR2 (germline): MNHEY, SMNVEV (reference sequence). Trimming took 3 bases from V and 2 from J; bases not matched to a gene: 1. This CDR3 contains 15 residues. The CDR3 reads CASSLTSGGPYEQYF. The CDR3 DNA reads TGTGCCAGCAGTTTGACTAGCGGGGGGCCCTACGAGCAGTACTTC.

Here the CDR3 reads CASSSGGVPYEQYF. The CDR3 coding sequence is TGTGCCAGCAGCTCAGGAGGGGTGCCCTACGAGCAGTACTTC. This chain links TRBV7-9 with TRBJ2-7; D is perhaps TRBD2 (6 bases). The CDR3 contains 14 residues. Trimming removed 4 bases at V and 2 bases at J, with 12 bases between. From germline, CDR1 is SEHNR and CDR2 FQNEAQ (reference sequence).

In its sample, this clonotype ranks as medium-sized. The chain employs TRBV25-1 and TRBJ1-2; D is ambiguous. CDR1 and CDR2 (germline): MGHDK, SYGVNS. The CDR3 length is 12 residues. The V end lost 3 bases, the J end lost 8 bases, and 10 bases lay between the germline ends. This chain's CDR3 is CASSDPVAGYTF. CDR3 DNA: TGTGCCAGCAGTGATCCAGTTGCAGGCTACACCTTC.

The rearrangement links TRBV5-4 to TRBJ2-7, with TRBD2 matching 8 bases. CDR3 length equals 14 residues. The V and J ends lost 4 bases and 2 bases, in that order; junction bases with no gene match: 5. Germline CDR1 and CDR2: SGHNT and YYREEE (reference sequence). The CDR3 protein is CASSKGLGPYEQYF. In nucleotides, the CDR3 is TGTGCCAGCAGCAAGGGACTAGGGCCCTACGAGCAGTACTTC. Supplemented by reference TRBV5-4 and TRBJ2-7, the full variable domain reads ETGVTQSPTHLIKTRGQQVTLRCSSQSGHNTVSWYQQALGQGPQFIFQYYREEENGRGNFPPRFSGLQFPNYSSELNVNALELDDSALYLCASSKGLGPYEQYFGPGTRLTVT.

This sequence joins TRBV2 and TRBJ1-5; TRBD1 might be the D (6 bases). Germline V gene data show CDR1 as SNHLY and CDR2 as FYNNEI. V was shortened by 9 bases and J by 5 bases, with 14 bases between the two germline ends. This CDR3 comprises 13 residues. The CDR3 nucleotides are TGTGCCAGTAACGGACAGTTGGATCAGCCCCAGCATTTT. This gives the protein CASNGQLDQPQHF.

In its sample, this clonotype was seen a few times. The chain links TRBV6-5 to TRBJ1-6; the match to TRBD1 covers 10 bases. V lost 4 bases, J lost 4 bases, and 10 bases stayed unmatched. This CDR3 contains 18 residues. The germline CDR1 and CDR2 sequences are MNHEY and SVGAGI. The CDR3 coding sequence is TGTGCCAGCAGTTCCCCCGGGACAGGGGAATTTTATAATTCACCCCTCCACTTT. Translation: CASSSPGTGEFYNSPLHF.

Only a few counts were recorded for this clonotype. The V gene is TRBV20-1, the J gene TRBJ1-4; D gene uncertain. Germline loops: CDR1 DFQATT, CDR2 SNEGSKA (reference sequence). Trimming pared 6 bases from V and 2 bases from J, leaving 19 bases between. The CDR3 contains 16 residues. The CDR3 coding sequence is TGCAGTGCCATCCGGGAAGGGTCGGGGACTAATGAAAAACTGTTTTTT. Its translation is CSAIREGSGTNEKLFF.

The chain links TRBV19 to TRBJ1-1; D is undetermined. The CDR3 length is 13 residues. Trimming shortened V by 7 bases and J by 1 base, and 10 bases separated the two germline ends. Germline lookup yields CDR1 LNHDA and CDR2 SQIVND (reference sequence). CDR3 sequence: CASTTDWNTEAFF. The CDR3 coding sequence is TGTGCCAGTACTACAGACTGGAACACTGAAGCTTTCTTT.

For the CDR3, the DNA is TGCGCCAGCAGCTTCAACCCCGGGACTCAAGAGACCCAGTACTTC. As protein: CASSFNPGTQETQYF. The chain couples TRBV5-1 to TRBJ2-5; weak D call: TRBD2 (6 bases). Germline lookup yields CDR1 SGHRS and CDR2 YFSETQ. Between the trimmed V and J ends, which lost 2 bases and 2 bases, there was a span of 13 bases. The CDR3 totals 15 residues.